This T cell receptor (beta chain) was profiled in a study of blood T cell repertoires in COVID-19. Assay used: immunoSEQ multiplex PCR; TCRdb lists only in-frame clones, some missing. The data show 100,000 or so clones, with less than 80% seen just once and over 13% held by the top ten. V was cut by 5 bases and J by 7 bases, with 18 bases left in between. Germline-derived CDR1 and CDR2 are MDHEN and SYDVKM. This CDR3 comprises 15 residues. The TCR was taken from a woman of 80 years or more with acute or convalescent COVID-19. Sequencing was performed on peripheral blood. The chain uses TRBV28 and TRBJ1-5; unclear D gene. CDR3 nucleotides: TGTGCCAGCAGTCCGCCCGGAGGGAGCGACCAGCCCCAGCATTTT. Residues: CASSPPGGSDQPQHF. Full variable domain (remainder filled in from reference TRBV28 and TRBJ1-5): DVKVTQSSRYLVKRTGEKVFLECVQDMDHENMFWYRQDPGLGLRLIYFSYDVKMKEKGDIPEGYSVSREKKERFSLILESASTNQTSMYLCASSPPGGSDQPQHFGDGTRLSIL.